This T cell receptor beta chain was recovered during a study of OX40 agonist ivuxolimab in advanced cancers. The study in broad terms: Ivuxolimab, which targeted the costimulatory receptor OX40 (CD134), was an agonistic, fully human IgG2 monoclonal antibody. Partial responses were achieved by three dose-escalation patients, of whom one had hepatocellular carcinoma and two had cutaneous melanoma. Of the 50 to 55 dose-escalation patients, hepatocellular carcinoma was present in roughly 19, melanoma in approximately 15, renal cell carcinoma in 9 and head and neck cancer in 9. In the dose-escalation cohort, 82.7% of patients were male, and the mean age was approximately 60 years, with a range of about 23 to 80. Prior anti-PD-1, anti-PD-L1 or anti-CTLA-4 therapy was permitted, and approximately 40% of dose-escalation patients had received checkpoint inhibitors. Intravenous ivuxolimab was administered to patients every 2 weeks at six dose levels: 0.01, 0.1, 0.3, 1.5, 3 and 10 mg/kg. The paper covers the monotherapy dose-escalation part of the phase I ivuxolimab trial, which included N of about 51 patients. Peripheral TCRbeta sequencing was intended to test whether TCR sequence diversity was altered and clonal T-cell expansion was caused by ivuxolimab.

A remark on this clone: What this receptor recognizes is not known. Base-call qualities are not available, and no considerably larger clone is one nucleotide away.

Results the study describes overall, beyond this receptor: After ivuxolimab, CD8+ T cells had more expanded clones than CD4+ T cells on average. The antigen specificity of the clonally expanded peripheral T cells was not determined. In partial responders in the 0.1-3.0 mg/kg groups, normalized peripheral clonal expansion was found to be among the lowest, especially among CD8+ T cells. Low levels of normalized T-cell clonal expansion were also seen in some patients who did not respond. At doses of 0.1 to 3.0 mg/kg, clonal expansion of both CD4+ and CD8+ blood T cells was observed from baseline to week 6.

Genomic DNA was isolated from the sorted cells so that the TCRbeta CDR3 region could be sequenced. The immunoSEQ Assay was used to sequence the TCRbeta CDR3 regions. TCRdb mirrors the immuneACCESS table, restricted to in-frame sequences. Some clones are absent from its copies; in checked studies, under half trace to an unresolved V gene, and the reason for the others is unknown. The sample has about 91,000 clones on record, 80% to 85% of them singletons. Together, the top ten hold about 1.1% of the sample. Patients with a history of autoimmune disease or receiving systemic immunosuppression were excluded from the trial. Peripheral blood for TCR sequencing was collected from all dose cohorts at baseline, on cycle 4 day 1, and on cycle 7 day 1. The samples were taken from a phase I, first-in-human, multicenter, open-label dose-escalation trial of ivuxolimab. Adults with locally advanced or metastatic head and neck squamous cell, hepatocellular, melanoma or renal cell carcinoma were enrolled in the trial. Before TCR sequencing, CD4+ and CD8+ T cells were separately sorted from peripheral blood.

The CDR3 covers 15 residues, taking in both the cysteine and the phenylalanine. Left in the record is the CDR3 DNA by itself, 45 bases read in frame from the first base. V lost 3 bases and J lost 1 base, and the count of bases not matched to a germline gene is 6. CDR1 and CDR2, looked up from the germline V gene, are SGDLS and YYNGEE. The TCR originated in an adult with an advanced solid tumor such as melanoma, head and neck, liver or kidney cancer. This material consisted of CD4+ or CD8+ T cells sorted from blood, taken in a trial of the OX40 agonist ivuxolimab. The chain is made from TRBV9 and TRBJ2-5, with 7 bases aligning to TRBD1. The CDR3 here reads CASSGGGLIQETQYF. In nucleotide form, the sequence is TGTGCCAGCAGCGGAGGGGGCTTGATCCAAGAGACCCAGTACTTC.